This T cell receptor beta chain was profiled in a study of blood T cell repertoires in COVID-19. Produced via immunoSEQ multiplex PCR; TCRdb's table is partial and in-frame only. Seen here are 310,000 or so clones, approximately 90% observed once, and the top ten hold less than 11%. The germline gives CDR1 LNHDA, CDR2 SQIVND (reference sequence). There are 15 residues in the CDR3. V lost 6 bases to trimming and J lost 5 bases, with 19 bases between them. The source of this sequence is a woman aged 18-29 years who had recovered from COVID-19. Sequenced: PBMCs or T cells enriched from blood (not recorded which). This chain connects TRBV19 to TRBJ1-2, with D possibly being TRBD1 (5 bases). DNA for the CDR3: TGTGCCAGTAGCAGCCCCGCACGGGGGAAGTATGGCTACACCTTC. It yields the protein CASSSPARGKYGYTF.